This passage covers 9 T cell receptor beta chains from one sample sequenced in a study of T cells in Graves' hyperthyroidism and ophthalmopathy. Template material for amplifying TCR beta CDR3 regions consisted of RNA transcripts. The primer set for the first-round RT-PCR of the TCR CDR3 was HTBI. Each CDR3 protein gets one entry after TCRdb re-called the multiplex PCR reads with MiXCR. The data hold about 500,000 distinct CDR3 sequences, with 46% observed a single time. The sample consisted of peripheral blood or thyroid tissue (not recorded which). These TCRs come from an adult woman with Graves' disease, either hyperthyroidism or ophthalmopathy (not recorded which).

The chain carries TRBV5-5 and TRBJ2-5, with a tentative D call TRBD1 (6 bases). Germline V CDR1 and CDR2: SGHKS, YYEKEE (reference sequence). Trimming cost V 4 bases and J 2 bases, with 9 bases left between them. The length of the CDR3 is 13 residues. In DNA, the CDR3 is TGTGCCAGCAGCGGTGGACAGCAAGAGACCCAGTACTTC. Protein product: CASSGGQQETQYF.

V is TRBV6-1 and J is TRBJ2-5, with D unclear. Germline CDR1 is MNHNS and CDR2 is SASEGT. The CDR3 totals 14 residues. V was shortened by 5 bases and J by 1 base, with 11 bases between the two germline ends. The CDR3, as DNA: TGTGCCAGCAGTACCTCCTACACCCAAGAGACCCAGTACTTC. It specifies CASSTSYTQETQYF.

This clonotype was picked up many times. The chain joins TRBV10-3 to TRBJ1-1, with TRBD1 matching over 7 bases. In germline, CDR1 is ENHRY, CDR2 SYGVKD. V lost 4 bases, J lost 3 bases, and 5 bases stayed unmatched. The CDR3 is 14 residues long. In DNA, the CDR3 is TGTGCCATCAGTGCAGGGGGGGGGGACACTGAAGCTTTCTTT. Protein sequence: CAISAGGGDTEAFF.

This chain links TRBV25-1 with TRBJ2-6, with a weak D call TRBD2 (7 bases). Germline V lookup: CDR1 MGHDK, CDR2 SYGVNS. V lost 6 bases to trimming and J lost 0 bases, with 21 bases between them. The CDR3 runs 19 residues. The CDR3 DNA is TGTGCCAGCAGCTTAGGGGGGGGGCTGCTAAACTCTGGGGCCAACGTCCTGACTTTC. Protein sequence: CASSLGGGLLNSGANVLTF.

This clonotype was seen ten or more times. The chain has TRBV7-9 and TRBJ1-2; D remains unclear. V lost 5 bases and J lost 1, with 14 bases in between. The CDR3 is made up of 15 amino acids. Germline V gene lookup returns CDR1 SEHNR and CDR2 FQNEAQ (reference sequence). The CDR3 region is CASSIRPSGNYGYTF. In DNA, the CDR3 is TGTGCCAGCAGCATCCGACCTTCGGGTAACTATGGCTACACCTTC.

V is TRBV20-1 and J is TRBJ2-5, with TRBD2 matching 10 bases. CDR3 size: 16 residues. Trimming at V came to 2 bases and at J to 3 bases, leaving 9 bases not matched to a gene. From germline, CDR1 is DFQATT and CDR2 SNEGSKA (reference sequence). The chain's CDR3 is CSARPGASGSEETQYF. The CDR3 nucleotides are TGCAGTGCTAGACCAGGGGCTAGCGGGAGCGAAGAGACCCAGTACTTC.

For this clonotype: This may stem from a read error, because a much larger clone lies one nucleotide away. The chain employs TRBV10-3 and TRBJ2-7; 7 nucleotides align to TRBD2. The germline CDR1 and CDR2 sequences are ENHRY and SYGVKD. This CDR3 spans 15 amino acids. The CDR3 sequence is CASSPHLTGGLEQYF. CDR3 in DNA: TGTGCCAGCAGTCCTCACTTGACGGGAGGCCTTGAGCAGTACTTC.

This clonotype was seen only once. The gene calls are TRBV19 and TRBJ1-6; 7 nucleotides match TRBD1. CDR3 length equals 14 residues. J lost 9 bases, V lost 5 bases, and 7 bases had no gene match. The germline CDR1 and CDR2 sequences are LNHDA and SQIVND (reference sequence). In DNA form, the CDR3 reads TGTGCCAGTAGTCTCCGGACAGGCCGTTCACCCCTCCACTTT. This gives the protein CASSLRTGRSPLHF.

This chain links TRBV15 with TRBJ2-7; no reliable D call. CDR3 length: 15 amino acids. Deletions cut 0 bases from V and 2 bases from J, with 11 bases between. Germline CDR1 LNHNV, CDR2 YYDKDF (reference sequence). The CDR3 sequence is CATSRDPAATYEQYF. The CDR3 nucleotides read TGTGCCACCAGCAGAGATCCAGCAGCGACCTACGAGCAGTACTTC.